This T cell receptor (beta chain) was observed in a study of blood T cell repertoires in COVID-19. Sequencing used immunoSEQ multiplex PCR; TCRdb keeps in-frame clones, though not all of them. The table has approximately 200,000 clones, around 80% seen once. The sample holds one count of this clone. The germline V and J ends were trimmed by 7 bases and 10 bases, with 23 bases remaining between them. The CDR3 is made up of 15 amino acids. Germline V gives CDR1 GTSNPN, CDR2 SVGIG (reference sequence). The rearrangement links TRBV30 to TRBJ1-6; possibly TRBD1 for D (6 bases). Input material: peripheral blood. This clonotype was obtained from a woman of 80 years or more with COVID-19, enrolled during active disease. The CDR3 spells CASAKTGQGYSPLHF. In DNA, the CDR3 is TGTGCCTCGGCCAAAACCGGTCAGGGGTACTCACCCCTCCACTTT.